Included here is one T cell receptor (beta chain) sequence, with context. Here immunoSEQ multiplex PCR was the method, and the copy in TCRdb shows in-frame clones only, minus some. The table records roughly 150,000 clones, roughly 80% of them present only once. This specimen comes from a study of blood T cell repertoires in COVID-19. About the study: Sample material is recorded as cDNA or gDNA derived from T cells, B-cell-depleted T cells, or PBMCs.

Material for sequencing was peripheral blood. This clonotype originated in a woman older than 75 with acute or convalescent COVID-19.

CDR3 sequence reads: CASSLIQGLGELFF. CDR3 nucleotides: TGTGCCAGCAGCTTGATTCAGGGTTTGGGGGAGCTGTTTTTT. This sequence joins TRBV5-5 and TRBJ2-2; possibly TRBD1 for D (5 bases). This CDR3 is 14 amino acids long. With 1 base removed from V and 8 bases from J, the gap between germline ends came to 12 bases. Germline CDR1 is SGHKS and CDR2 is YYEKEE (reference sequence).